This T cell receptor beta chain derives from a study of early T cells in non-severe SARS-CoV-2 infection. Individual cDNA molecules received unique molecular identifiers during library preparation. TCRdb re-called the 5' RACE reads through MiXCR, storing one row per CDR3 protein. The repertoire holds around 61,000 distinct CDR3 sequences, with roughly a tenth as singletons. This clonotype came up many times. The V gene lost 0 bases and the J gene lost 4 bases, with 12 bases spanning the gap. The CDR3 has 15 amino acids. Germline CDR1 LNHNV, CDR2 YYDKDF (reference sequence). V usage is TRBV15 and J usage is TRBJ2-5; the D is unclear. This receptor was taken from an adult who was a healthcare worker with PCR-confirmed SARS-CoV-2 infection or an uninfected control (not recorded which). Material for sequencing was whole blood. CDR3 in amino acids: CATSRDRPGRETQYF. The CDR3, as DNA: TGTGCCACCAGCAGAGATCGCCCAGGTCGAGAGACCCAGTACTTC.